The rows below give T cell receptor beta chains drawn from one sample of a study of blood T cell repertoires in COVID-19. Repertoires were generated with immunoSEQ multiplex PCR, while TCRdb's copy carries only in-frame clones and drops some. The sample lists roughly 150,000 clones, roughly nine tenths seen once, with 15% to 20% in the top ten. The sample taken for sequencing was peripheral blood. These receptors all come from a man aged 55 to 70 with active or convalescent COVID-19. Each CDR3 is given with its conserved first and last residue. The D gene is left open where the match is weak. Clone size is given for some rows only: seen once, a few or many times, or a class if the clone is expanded.

TRBD1	TRBV7-9	TRBJ1-1	.	CASESSAGTGLRNTEAFF	TGTGCCAGCGAATCATCGGCCGGGACAGGGTTAAGGAACACTGAAGCTTTCTTT
.	TRBV9	TRBJ2-5	.	CASSPGQGFQETQYF	TGTGCCAGCAGCCCCGGGCAGGGTTTCCAAGAGACCCAGTACTTC
.	TRBV10-2	TRBJ1-3	.	CASTLRQSFSGNTIYF	TGCGCCAGCACTCTTAGACAGTCTTTCTCTGGAAACACCATATATTTT
.	TRBV6-5	TRBJ2-7	.	CASSYSSLGPRYF	TGTGCCAGCAGTTACTCTAGCTTAGGTCCACGGTACTTC
.	TRBV7-9	TRBJ1-6	.	CASSLLSPADSPLHF	TGTGCCAGCAGCCTGCTCTCACCCGCGGATTCACCCCTCCACTTT
TRBD2	TRBV20-1	TRBJ2-7	once	CSASGWDYYEQYF	TGCAGTGCTAGTGGGTGGGACTACTACGAGCAGTACTTC
.	TRBV6-5	TRBJ1-2	.	CASSYSGTINYGYTF	TGTGCCAGCAGTTACAGCGGCACAATTAACTATGGCTACACCTTC
.	TRBV11-2	TRBJ1-2	.	CASSSGAGGPFYYTF	TGTGCCAGCAGCTCCGGGGCCGGGGGGCCCTTTTACTACACCTTC
.	TRBV15	TRBJ2-7	.	CATSRESGPSYEQYF	TGTGCCACCAGCAGAGAGTCAGGGCCCTCCTACGAGCAGTACTTC
TRBD1	TRBV2	TRBJ1-1	.	CARDGTGRSEAFF	TGTGCCAGGGATGGGACAGGGAGATCTGAAGCTTTCTTT
TRBD2	TRBV10-1	TRBJ2-1	.	CASSLGPSGRGVRDEQFF	TGCGCCAGCAGTCTAGGCCCTAGCGGGAGAGGGGTTCGGGATGAGCAGTTCTTC
TRBD2	TRBV12-5	TRBJ2-7	few	CASGLTSTSGSRAEQYF	TGTGCTAGTGGTTTGACCTCGACTAGCGGGAGTAGGGCCGAGCAGTACTTC
.	TRBV9	TRBJ1-1	few	CASSVGGRVNTEAFF	TGTGCCAGCAGCGTAGGGGGGAGGGTGAACACTGAAGCTTTCTTT
.	TRBV18	TRBJ1-1	.	CASSPQGGRAEAFF	TGTGCCAGCTCACCACAGGGAGGGAGGGCTGAAGCTTTCTTT
.	TRBV7-6	TRBJ1-5	.	CASSPDPDRKSGQPQHF	TGTGCCAGCAGCCCTGATCCGGACAGAAAAAGCGGTCAGCCCCAGCATTTT
.	TRBV6-4	TRBJ1-1	.	CASSQEINTEAFF	TGTGCCAGCAGTCAAGAGATAAACACTGAAGCTTTCTTT
TRBD1	TRBV28	TRBJ1-6	.	CASSLPGTVYSPLHF	TGTGCCAGCAGTTTACCCGGGACAGTTTATTCACCCCTCCACTTT
.	TRBV15	TRBJ1-2	.	CATSRDTAGYGYTF	TGTGCCACCAGCAGAGATACCGCAGGTTATGGCTACACCTTC
TRBD1	TRBV19	TRBJ1-5	.	CASSRDRVNQPQHF	TGTGCCAGTAGCCGGGACAGGGTCAATCAGCCCCAGCATTTT
.	TRBV19	TRBJ2-7	medium-sized	CASSMRGKDEQYF	TGTGCCAGTAGTATGAGAGGGAAGGACGAGCAGTACTTC
.	TRBV6-6	TRBJ2-7	few	CASSRSYEQYF	TGTGCCAGCAGTCGGTCTTACGAGCAGTACTTC
TRBD1	TRBV14	TRBJ1-4	.	CASSPRDRIQEKLFF	TGTGCCAGCAGCCCCCGGGACAGGATACAGGAAAAACTGTTTTTT
.	TRBV4-2	TRBJ2-3	.	CASSQVADTQYF	TGTGCCAGCAGCCAAGTTGCGGATACGCAGTATTTT
TRBD1	TRBV7-8	TRBJ1-2	few	CASSPRDRGHTGYTF	TGTGCCAGCAGCCCCAGGGACAGGGGGCATACTGGCTACACCTTC
TRBD1	TRBV5-1	TRBJ1-2	.	CASSLQGLGYTF	TGCGCCAGCAGCTTACAGGGGCTTGGCTACACCTTC
TRBD1	TRBV12-3/TRBV12-4	TRBJ1-1	.	CANSGGGTEAFF	TGTGCCAACTCAGGGGGCGGGACTGAAGCTTTCTTT
TRBD2	TRBV5-4	TRBJ2-2	.	CASRQSTSGGPRTGELFF	TGTGCCAGCAGACAGTCGACTAGCGGGGGGCCTCGAACCGGGGAGCTGTTTTTT
TRBD1	TRBV7-9	TRBJ1-2	.	CASSLGGQEANYGYTF	TGTGCCAGCAGCTTAGGCGGACAGGAAGCTAACTATGGCTACACCTTC
TRBD2	TRBV9	TRBJ2-1	once	CASSASGTSVNEQFF	TGTGCCAGCAGCGCTTCCGGGACTAGCGTCAATGAGCAGTTCTTC
TRBD2	TRBV6-5	TRBJ2-7	.	CASSYDLAGVYEQYF	TGTGCCAGCAGTTACGATCTAGCGGGAGTCTACGAGCAGTACTTC
TRBD1	TRBV6-5	TRBJ2-7	.	CASSTGEYEQYF	TGTGCCAGCAGTACAGGGGAGTACGAGCAGTACTTC
TRBD1	TRBV5-4	TRBJ2-5	few	CASRTGVGETQYF	TGTGCCAGCAGGACAGGGGTAGGGGAGACCCAGTACTTC
TRBD2	TRBV5-1	TRBJ2-1	.	CASEGTGGYNEQFF	TGCGCCAGCGAGGGGACGGGGGGCTACAATGAGCAGTTCTTC
TRBD2	TRBV19	TRBJ2-3	.	CASSIGGLAGGLSGTQYF	TGTGCCAGTAGTATAGGAGGACTAGCGGGGGGTCTCTCCGGTACGCAGTATTTT
.	TRBV11-2	TRBJ1-6	.	CASSFYSYNSPLHF	TGTGCCAGCAGCTTCTACTCCTATAATTCACCCCTCCACTTT
TRBD1	TRBV6-5	TRBJ1-2	.	CASRPDRGVGGYTF	TGTGCCAGCAGACCGGACAGGGGTGTTGGTGGCTACACCTTC
TRBD2	TRBV2	TRBJ2-7	.	CASSTSVTYEQYF	TGTGCCAGCAGTACTAGCGTTACCTACGAGCAGTACTTC
.	TRBV28	TRBJ1-5	.	CASRRSNQPQHF	TGTGCCAGCCGCAGGAGCAATCAGCCCCAGCATTTT
.	TRBV19	TRBJ2-5	.	CASSSQLQETQYF	TGTGCCAGTAGCTCACAGCTCCAAGAGACCCAGTACTTC
TRBD1	TRBV27	TRBJ1-5	.	CASRSDRGNQPQHF	TGTGCCAGCAGATCGGACAGGGGCAATCAGCCCCAGCATTTT
TRBD2	TRBV10-3	TRBJ2-3	.	CAISESQRGDTDTQYF	TGTGCCATCAGTGAGTCCCAGCGGGGGGACACAGATACGCAGTATTTT
TRBD2	TRBV19	TRBJ2-3	.	CASSRGTSGRTDTQYF	TGTGCCAGTAGTAGGGGGACTAGCGGGAGGACCGATACGCAGTATTTT
.	TRBV7-2	TRBJ2-7	.	CASSRTAAYEQYF	TGTGCCAGCAGCAGAACAGCAGCCTACGAGCAGTACTTC
TRBD2	TRBV5-1	TRBJ2-3	few	CASSLEAGGDTQYF	TGCGCCAGCAGCTTGGAAGCGGGAGGGGATACGCAGTATTTT
.	TRBV3-1/TRBV3-2	TRBJ1-1	.	CASRRDSYRSSTEAFF	TGTGCCAGCAGGCGGGACTCATATCGAAGCAGCACTGAAGCTTTCTTT